What follows are 24 T cell receptor beta chains derived from one specimen sequenced in a study of blood T cell repertoires in COVID-19. Clones were sequenced by immunoSEQ multiplex PCR, and TCRdb holds only the in-frame ones, with some missing. Counted here are about 190,000 clones, over 75% occurring once; the ten biggest clones make up roughly 6%. The sequencing sample was made of peripheral blood. The receptor source for this set is a woman aged 40 to 50 who had recovered from COVID-19.

The chain is built from TRBV11-2 and TRBJ2-7; tentative D call: TRBD2 (5 bases). The CDR3 runs 16 residues. Germline values: CDR1 SGHAT, CDR2 FQNNGV. The V and J ends lost 5 bases and 5 bases respectively, with 22 bases between them. CDR3 nucleotides: TGTGCCAGCAGCCTACTAGTTGAGCTTGATCTCGACGAGCAGTACTTC. This codes for CASSLLVELDLDEQYF.

The chain links TRBV27 to TRBJ1-6; TRBD1 matches 10 bases. The CDR3 is 14 amino acids. V gave up 10 bases and J gave up 9 bases; unmatched junction bases: 9. Germline CDR1 is MNHEY and CDR2 is SMNVEV (reference sequence). The CDR3, as DNA: TGTGCCACCACGGCCGGGACAGGGGTTTCACCCCTCCACTTT. This sequence encodes CATTAGTGVSPLHF.

In this sample, this clone turned up a few times. The genes are TRBV28 and TRBJ2-7, with 9 bases fitting TRBD1. J was trimmed by 7 bases and V by 3 bases; bases with no gene match: 16. Germline CDR1 reads MDHEN; CDR2 reads SYDVKM. The CDR3 runs to 17 residues. The CDR3 region has the DNA TGTGCCAGCAGTTTCGGACAGGGGTCCGTCCGGTCGTGGGAGCAGTACTTC. Encoded protein: CASSFGQGSVRSWEQYF.

The V gene is TRBV19, the J gene TRBJ2-3; D gene unclear. CDR1 is LNHDA, CDR2 SQIVND, per germline (reference sequence). The CDR3 sequence is 13 residues long. Trimming pared 6 bases from V and 3 bases from J, leaving 10 bases between. The CDR3 sequence: CASRGQTTDTQYF. DNA of the CDR3: TGTGCCAGTAGGGGCCAGACGACAGATACGCAGTATTTT.

This clone was detected only once. The rearrangement links TRBV14 to TRBJ1-2; 7 bases align to TRBD1. The CDR3 spans 12 residues. V gave up 4 bases and J gave up 7 bases; unmatched junction bases: 3. The germline CDR1 and CDR2 sequences are SGHDN and FVKESK. The CDR3 coding sequence is TGTGCCAGCAGCCCAGACAGGGTTGGCTACACCTTC. Its protein is CASSPDRVGYTF. Combining the CDR3 with reference TRBV14 and TRBJ1-2 gives the whole variable domain EAGVTQFPSHSVIEKGQTVTLRCDPISGHDNLYWYRRVMGKEIKFLLHFVKESKQDESGMPNNRFLAERTGGTYSTLKVQPAELEDSGVYFCASSPDRVGYTFGSGTRLTVV.

The chain is built from TRBV27 and TRBJ2-1; 9 bases fit TRBD2. CDR3 length equals 17 residues. The V gene end was trimmed by 7 bases and the J gene end by 9 bases; junction bases not matched to a gene: 19. Germline values: CDR1 MNHEY, CDR2 SMNVEV (reference sequence). This chain's CDR3 is CASNKRGGRAGKGEQFF. The DNA for the CDR3 is TGTGCCAGCAACAAAAGGGGCGGGAGGGCCGGTAAGGGTGAGCAGTTCTTC.

The V call is TRBV4-1, the J call TRBJ2-1; D is possibly TRBD2 (6 bases). This CDR3 is built from 15 residues. Trimming stripped 0 bases from V and 4 bases from J, with 10 bases between. Per the germline V gene, CDR1 is MGHRA and CDR2 is YSYEKL. This CDR3 is CASSQEGGGYNEQFF. CDR3 DNA: TGCGCCAGCAGCCAAGAGGGAGGAGGTTACAATGAGCAGTTCTTC.

The chain uses TRBV6-2 or TRBV6-3 and TRBJ1-2; possible D gene TRBD1, 6 bases. Germline loops: CDR1 MNHEY, CDR2 SVGEGT. This CDR3 comprises 15 residues. V was cut by 3 bases and J by 6 bases, with 17 bases left in between. In nucleotides, the CDR3 is TGTGCCAGCAGTTATACCGCGGACAGTCTCAATGGCTACACCTTC. Its protein product is CASSYTADSLNGYTF.

This chain connects TRBV28 to TRBJ2-7, with 8 positions matching TRBD2. Germline V gene sequence: CDR1 MDHEN, CDR2 SYDVKM. Germline trimming cut 9 bases from V and 0 bases from J; bases unmatched to any gene: 4. CDR3 length: 13 residues. CDR3 protein: CASLREGSYEQYF. The CDR3 DNA reads TGTGCCAGTCTCCGGGAGGGCTCCTACGAGCAGTACTTC.

The table lists this clone with a few counts. This chain uses TRBV9 with TRBJ2-4, with a tentative D call TRBD2 (5 bases). The CDR3 runs 15 residues. The V end was cut by 0 bases, the J end by 0 bases, with 7 bases between. Germline loops: CDR1 SGDLS, CDR2 YYNGEE. Here the CDR3 DNA reads TGTGCCAGCAGCGTAGGGACTCTAGCCAAAAACATTCAGTACTTC. Translation gives CASSVGTLAKNIQYF.

This clone was counted a few times. V and J are TRBV19 and TRBJ2-2, with TRBD1 matching over 9 bases. This CDR3 spans 15 amino acids. Germline CDR1 LNHDA, CDR2 SQIVND (reference sequence). The junction had 9 bases not matched to a gene; V was cut back by 7 bases and J by 6 bases. CDR3 loop: CASTAGDRVSGELFF. Here the CDR3 DNA reads TGTGCCAGTACCGCCGGGGACAGGGTATCCGGGGAGCTGTTTTTT.

This sequence joins TRBV19 and TRBJ2-3, with 12 nucleotides matching TRBD2. The V gene's germline CDR1 is LNHDA and CDR2 SQIVND (reference sequence). V dropped 4 bases and J dropped 1; count of bases not matched to a gene: 12. This CDR3 is 19 amino acids long. CDR3 DNA: TGTGCCAGTAGTACCCTCCCAAGACTAGCGGGAGACGGCACAGATACGCAGTATTTT. Protein: CASSTLPRLAGDGTDTQYF. The whole variable domain, filled in from reference TRBV19 and TRBJ2-3, reads DGGITQSPKYLFRKEGQNVTLSCEQNLNHDAMYWYRQDPGQGLRLIYYSQIVNDFQKGDIAEGYSVSREKKESFPLTVTSAQKNPTAFYLCASSTLPRLAGDGTDTQYFGPGTRLTVL.

The V and J genes are TRBV19 and TRBJ1-4, with D possibly being TRBD1 (5 bases). Trimming pared 4 bases from V and 8 bases from J, leaving 11 bases between. CDR3 length equals 13 residues. Germline lookup yields CDR1 LNHDA and CDR2 SQIVND (reference sequence). The CDR3 loop reads CASSNTGPEKLFF. CDR3 nucleotide sequence: TGTGCCAGTAGTAATACAGGCCCCGAAAAACTGTTTTTT.

The chain employs TRBV15 and TRBJ2-5; D not certain. Germline CDR1 and CDR2: LNHNV and YYDKDF (reference sequence). The CDR3 runs 14 residues. Trimming stripped 0 bases from V and 9 bases from J, with 14 bases between. The CDR3 sequence: CATSRDLASLAQYF. CDR3 nucleotides: TGTGCCACCAGCAGAGATTTAGCCTCTCTGGCCCAGTACTTC.

The rearrangement links TRBV4-2 to TRBJ2-1, with 8 nucleotides matching TRBD2. The CDR3 totals 17 residues. Trimming removed 6 bases from V and 6 bases from J; junction bases left unmatched: 16. Germline V gene sequence: CDR1 LGHNA, CDR2 YNFKEQ. As DNA, the CDR3 is TGTGCCAGCAGATACCAAGGGGCCGGGAGGGCCTCCAATGAGCAGTTCTTC. Encoded protein: CASRYQGAGRASNEQFF.

The CDR3: CASSRTSGRVTYEQYF. The CDR3 coding sequence is TGTGCCAGCAGCCGGACTAGCGGTAGAGTAACCTACGAGCAGTACTTC. V usage is TRBV5-8 and J usage is TRBJ2-7; 10 bases fit TRBD2. Germline trimming cut 4 bases from V and 2 bases from J; bases unmatched to any gene: 9. The germline gives CDR1 SGHTS, CDR2 YDEGEE. The CDR3 length is 16 residues.

The rearrangement links TRBV3-1 (or the pseudogene TRBV3-2) to TRBJ1-2; maybe TRBD1 (5 bases). The CDR3 runs 13 residues. The V gene lost 4 bases and the J gene lost 7 bases, with 13 bases spanning the gap. CDR1 and CDR2 from the germline V gene are LGHDT and YNNKEL (reference sequence). The CDR3 region is CASSPQDTAGYTF. Written as DNA, the CDR3 is TGTGCCAGCAGCCCCCAGGACACGGCTGGCTACACCTTC.

Concerning this clone: Additional DNA sequences in this sample encode the identical CDR3. This chain uses TRBV7-6 with TRBJ2-3, with 8 nucleotides matching TRBD1. Losses at the gene ends were 4 bases for V and 1 base for J; bases not matched to a gene: 1. The CDR3 loop spans 14 amino acids. The germline V gene has CDR1 SGHVS and CDR2 FNYEAQ. The CDR3: CASSSGQGTDTQYF. Written as DNA, the CDR3 is TGTGCCAGCAGCTCGGGACAGGGCACAGATACGCAGTATTTT. The full variable domain, completed using reference TRBV7-6 and TRBJ2-3, is GAGVSQSPRYKVTKRGQDVALRCDPISGHVSLYWYRQALGQGPEFLTYFNYEAQQDKSGLPNDRFSAERPEGSISTLTIQRTEQRDSAMYRCASSSGQGTDTQYFGPGTRLTVL.

This clone has just a few counts. This chain connects TRBV15 to TRBJ2-2, with D possibly TRBD1 on 6 matching bases. V lost 1 base and J 6 bases, leaving 9 bases between the germline ends. The CDR3 contains 14 residues. Germline V gene sequence: CDR1 LNHNV, CDR2 YYDKDF (reference sequence). CDR3 in DNA: TGTGCCACCAGCAGAGGGACAGTATCCGGGGAGCTGTTTTTT. It yields the protein CATSRGTVSGELFF.

V gene TRBV19 combines with J gene TRBJ1-4, with D possibly matching TRBD1 (6 bases). The germline CDR1 and CDR2 sequences are LNHDA and SQIVND (reference sequence). Trimming removed 8 bases at V and 0 bases at J, with 10 bases between. CDR3 length: 14 residues. CDR3 sequence (DNA): TGTGCCAGTGGGGACACCTCAACTAATGAAAAACTGTTTTTT. This translates into CASGDTSTNEKLFF. The whole variable domain, filled in from reference TRBV19 and TRBJ1-4, reads DGGITQSPKYLFRKEGQNVTLSCEQNLNHDAMYWYRQDPGQGLRLIYYSQIVNDFQKGDIAEGYSVSREKKESFPLTVTSAQKNPTAFYLCASGDTSTNEKLFFGSGTQLSVL.

This chain connects TRBV15 to TRBJ1-2; D might be TRBD1 (5 bases). Trimming cost V 0 bases and J 5 bases, with 22 bases left between them. This CDR3 contains 18 residues. Germline values: CDR1 LNHNV, CDR2 YYDKDF (reference sequence). Written as DNA, the CDR3 is TGTGCCACCAGCAGAGAGGTGGGGGGGACCCCAACTCTTTATGGCTACACCTTC. Protein product: CATSREVGGTPTLYGYTF. Filled out from reference TRBV15 and TRBJ1-2, the complete variable domain reads DAMVIQNPRYQVTQFGKPVTLSCSQTLNHNVMYWYQQKSSQAPKLLFHYYDKDFNNEADTPDNFQSRRPNTSFCFLDIRSPGLGDTAMYLCATSREVGGTPTLYGYTFGSGTRLTVV.

This chain joins TRBV2 and TRBJ2-1; 7 nucleotides agree with TRBD2. V lost 1 base and J lost 7; bases outside the gene matches: 7. This CDR3 contains 15 residues. Germline CDR1 SNHLY, CDR2 FYNNEI. The CDR3 protein is CASSEGIAGLNEQFF. Here the CDR3 DNA reads TGTGCCAGCAGTGAAGGGATAGCGGGCTTGAATGAGCAGTTCTTC.

The CDR3 region has the DNA TGTGCCAGCACCCCCCTCGGGAGAACTAGCGAGACCCAGTACTTC. It yields the protein CASTPLGRTSETQYF. This chain connects TRBV3-1 (or the pseudogene TRBV3-2) to TRBJ2-5, with a tentative D call TRBD2 (6 bases). The CDR3 has 15 amino acids. The germline CDR1 and CDR2 sequences are LGHDT and YNNKEL (reference sequence). Deletions cut 7 bases from V and 5 bases from J, with 20 bases between.

The chain uses TRBV29-1 and TRBJ2-3; 9 bases are a match to TRBD2. CDR3 length equals 16 residues. The germline V gene encodes CDR1 SQVTM and CDR2 ANQGSEA. V gave up 4 bases and J gave up 2 bases; unmatched junction bases: 10. The CDR3 is CSVGRLAERTTDTQYF. Written as DNA, the CDR3 is TGCAGCGTTGGGAGACTAGCGGAAAGAACCACAGATACGCAGTATTTT.